The T cell receptor (beta chain) described here comes from a study of technical replicates of blood from several donors. Libraries were prepared by immunoSEQ multiplex PCR; TCRdb keeps only in-frame clonotypes and omits some of them. Among about 62,000 clones, 70% to 90% were seen once, and the ten largest hold around 4.9%. The germline CDR1 and CDR2 sequences are MNHEY and SVGAGI. V lost 6 bases to trimming and J lost 1 base; unmatched junction nucleotides: 4. This CDR3 contains 15 residues. The sequence was collected from a human donor in good health. Some clones in this sample may be carry-over from other donors' samples. Sequencing was done on a sample of PBMCs. V is TRBV6-5 and J is TRBJ2-5; 11 bases are shared with TRBD2. In nucleotides, the CDR3 is TGTGCCAGCAGCATGACTAGCGGGATCCAAGAGACCCAGTACTTC. Translating it yields CASSMTSGIQETQYF.